This paragraph covers one TCR beta chain sequence. In its sample, this clonotype was seen many times. This receptor's antigen is unknown. No much larger clonotype is one base removed from it; base qualities were not supplied. TCR beta VDJ combination and CDR3 sequence profiling used genomic DNA as the template. An Illumina HiSeq 2000 was used for TCR repertoire sequencing. Processing in the source paper ran as follows. TRBV/TRBJ rearrangement plots, CDR3 size and DJ length profiles, and Simpson's diversity index were used to evaluate the repertoires. The most abundant DNA sequence in the deep sequencing data was defined as the immunodominant clone. CDR3 amino acid sequences were checked for sharing across subjects and were also compared against the VDJdb database and published repertoires. TCRdb reprocessed the public reads (quality trimming at Q25 with fastp, clone calling with MiXCR) and kept in-frame beta chains. Each entry is one CDR3 protein sequence, shown with its most common DNA and genes. The V and J calls here are based on TCRdb, not the publication. Recorded for this sample are 150,000 to 200,000 distinct CDR3 sequences; 64% of them occurred a single time. Of the sample, about 45% is held by the ten largest clones.

Germline trimming: 9 bases from V, 3 bases from J; junction bases outside gene matches: 11. The germline V gene encodes CDR1 MNHEY and CDR2 SVGAGI. The CDR3, from cysteine to phenylalanine, totals 14 residues. The DNA shown is the 42-base CDR3, in frame from base 1. The data originate from a study of CD8+CD57+ T cells in acquired aplastic anemia (dated by TCRdb to the late 2010s). Describing the broader study: On average, sorted CD4+ and CD8+ cells yielded about 3 ug of extracted DNA, with a range of 0.2 to 27.4 ug. Beyond this particular receptor, the publication reports: Fewer than 30 CD8+ CDR3 sequences were found in both patients and controls but appeared to be highly expressed in patients and within the immunodominant clones of the patients. CD8+ Simpson's diversity did not differ significantly between patients and healthy controls (P=0.060).

The study deep-sequenced TCR repertoires of sorted CD4+ and CD8+ blood T cells from severe aplastic anemia patients and healthy subjects. Ficoll-Paque density gradient centrifugation was used to isolate peripheral blood mononuclear cells. Before DNA extraction, CD4+ and CD8+ T cells were sorted by FACS or by magnetic beads. The receptor comes from a human donor with severe aplastic anemia or a healthy control (not recorded which). Rearrangement joined TRBV6-5 to TRBJ2-7, and 7 bases in between align with TRBD1. Source material: sorted CD4+, CD8+, or CD8+CD57+ T cells (not recorded which) from PBMCs. The CDR3 protein: CASTEWDSSYEQYF. The DNA sequence reads TGTGCCAGTACAGAGTGGGACAGCAGCTACGAGCAGTACTTC.